The TCR beta chain under discussion was sequenced for a study of shared clonotypes between healthy human individuals (dated by TCRdb to 2018 to 2021). Some background on the complete study: A couple of women and a few men aged 18 to 49 years were included in the cohort. Blood TCR repertoires of a handful of healthy adults were deeply sequenced to estimate repertoire size and the extent of clonotype sharing between individuals. To increase sequencing depth and limit assay-specific biases, TCR repertoire library preparation and sequencing were carried out by different laboratories using diverse techniques. Leukapheresis yielded between about 0.85 and 9 billion PBMCs per donor. For each donor, CD4 naive and CD4 memory were each run on three plates, CD8 naive on two plates, and CD8 memory on one plate. Broad study findings and their caveats: Sampling was restricted to blood, and TCR repertoires in tissue are likely to differ from TCR repertoires in blood. Even with the large sequencing depth, rarefaction of the sorted-subset datasets indicated that sequencing was incomplete. The small number of donors limited the genetic and exposure-history diversity represented. Pairwise subsampling led to the expectation that sequencing depth would affect the degree of clonotype sharing among donors. Roughly 5.2% of naive CD4, 3.5% of naive CD8, roughly 2.4% of memory CD4, and about 0.4% of memory CD8 clonotypes were shared across a few donors. Naive subsets generally had larger estimated clonotype richness than memory subsets did. Higher generation probabilities were observed for clonotypes shared by all four sorted-subset donors than for non-shared clonotypes.

Using the deep immunoSEQ assay, multiplex PCR amplified TCR CDR3 regions from genomic DNA. Extracted genomic DNA from each cell subset was spread evenly across all wells of several immunoSEQ 96-well plates, with each plate serving as a replicate. For sorted subsets, around 0.2 ug genomic DNA, equal to tens of thousands of T cell genomes, was loaded into each replicate PCR. Purified libraries were measured with a Qubit 3.0 fluorometer, size-checked on a Bioanalyzer 2100, and measured again with the KAPA Library Quantification kit. A separate single-read 150-cycle Illumina NextSeq 550 flow cell was used to sequence each immunoSEQ 96-well plate. As for the original processing: Because the immunoSEQ output included only junctional sequences and no quality scores, the filtering could not be the same as the filtering used for full-length reads. To assign V/J genes and CDR3, sequences were annotated against IMGT germline references using PyIR, a Python wrapper for IgBLAST v1.9. Reads with weak V/J assignments (E-value above 1e-6), missing CDR3, stop codons, out-of-frame junctions, or ambiguous translated residues were removed. V3J clonotypes were defined as sequences sharing an identical inferred V gene, J gene, and CDR3 amino acid sequence. Percentage overlap between repertoires was calculated by dividing the number of shared unique clonotypes by the size of the smaller repertoire. Repertoire richness was assessed with RTK rarefaction, the Chao1 estimator, and Recon v2.1 estimates of unobserved clonotypes. OLGA was used to compute generation probabilities for all TCRbeta clonotypes that the gDNA method yielded from a handful of donors. Imported from immuneACCESS, the table was reduced by TCRdb to in-frame sequences with V and J called. These copies leave out some clones; in studies compared against another copy, an unresolved V gene accounts for under half, and the cause of the remainder is not known. The DNA gave D and trimming, while V, J and clone size come from that table. Counted in this sample were 330,000 or so clones; approximately 74% of them appeared once. 10% of the sample belongs to the ten largest clones.

Looking up the germline V gene yields CDR1 SQVTM and CDR2 ANQGSEA. From its cysteine to its phenylalanine, the CDR3 spans 13 amino acids. The retained sequence is limited to the CDR3, 39 bases, with the frame set at the first base. V and J lose 4 bases and 0 bases, and a span of 7 bases separates them. The donors were healthy, HIV-negative adults with no recently reported acute infections or vaccinations. All donors were Caucasian adults living in Nashville, Tennessee, USA. CD4+ T cells were enriched by magnetic negative selection; naive cells were then positively selected on CD45RA, and the negative fraction formed the memory subset. Blood was collected by leukapheresis, and PBMCs were isolated by Ficoll-Histopaque density gradient centrifugation and then cryopreserved in liquid nitrogen vapor phase. Analytical flow cytometry was used to check the purity and quantity of each magnetically sorted T cell population. Each sorted fraction had its genomic DNA isolated and then quantified by UV absorbance on a Nanodrop 2000c.

Details on this clone: Its antigen specificity is not known. The input lacks base qualities; no much larger clone sits a single base away.

The sequence joins TRBV29-1 to TRBJ1-5; perhaps TRBD1 is the D gene, with 6 bases matching. The sample taken for sequencing was memory CD4+ T cells sorted from blood. The cell subset or site label on this specimen signifies: CD45RA-negative fraction. This clonotype was obtained from a man in his thirties or forties in good health. The CDR3 here reads CSVGTVSNQPQHF. The nucleotide sequence is given as TGCAGCGTTGGGACAGTTAGCAATCAGCCCCAGCATTTT.